This T cell receptor (beta chain) was captured in a study of T-cell reconstitution after alpha-beta-depleted transplantation in children. Points from the study as a whole: By one year post-transplant, T-cell counts and diversity largely arose from T cells that were newly produced. Some patients' high day-60 TCRbeta diversity was traced to surviving recipient T cells and thymic progenitors. Expanded graft clones numbering several hundred reportedly gave rise to alpha-beta T cells about two months after transplant.

This clonotype has at least ten counts. Its antigen is as yet unknown. Unique molecular identifiers were incorporated during preparation of the TCRbeta library. TCRdb processed the PCR reads anew with MiXCR; each CDR3 protein has one entry. The data show 140,000 or so distinct CDR3 sequences, with 8.5% to 10% seen just once and 15% to 20% held by the top ten. The TCR comes from a female patient aged 2-9 years who had a stem cell transplant for congenital amegakaryocytic thrombocytopenia, so the T cells may come from the graft donor. Specimen: PBMCs, mostly from graft donor cells, collected 180 days after TCRalphabeta/CD19-depleted stem cell transplant.

The CDR3 reads CASSMSGRAVVTDTQYF. The CDR3 coding sequence is TGTGCCAGTAGTATGAGCGGGAGGGCCGTAGTGACAGATACGCAGTATTTT. The chain joins TRBV19 to TRBJ2-3; TRBD2 matches 10 bases. The ends lost 3 bases at V and 3 bases at J; junction bases unmatched: 9. Germline CDR1 is LNHDA and CDR2 is SQIVND (reference sequence). This CDR3 comprises 17 residues.